The present T cell receptor beta chain was sequenced within a study of OX40 agonist ivuxolimab in advanced cancers. At the level of the study: Earlier anti-PD-1, anti-PD-L1 or anti-CTLA-4 therapy was permitted; over 35% had received some. Study-level points and caveats: The CD4+ and CD8+ T cells in the blood had expanded clonally by week 6 at 0.1 to 3.0 mg/kg. Mean expanded clone counts were higher in CD8+ than CD4+ T cells.

Autoimmune disease history or systemic immunosuppression disqualified patients. Data came from immunoSEQ multiplex PCR; TCRdb stores just in-frame clones and leaves some out. The repertoire holds 53,000 or so clones, with more than 75% as singletons. The sample holds a few counts of this clone. The antigen is undetermined. With 5 bases removed from V and 4 bases from J, the gap between germline ends came to 12 bases. Germline V gene sequence: CDR1 SQVTM, CDR2 ANQGSEA. This CDR3 has 13 residues. The sample here was CD4+ or CD8+ T cells sorted from blood, taken in a trial of the OX40 agonist ivuxolimab. J is TRBJ1-3 and V is TRBV29-1; D gene uncertain. This sequence originates from an adult with an advanced solid tumor such as melanoma, head and neck, liver or kidney cancer. In nucleotides, the CDR3 is TGCAGCGTTAATGAGGGTTTCGGAAACACCATATATTTT. Its protein is CSVNEGFGNTIYF.